This TCR beta chain emerged from a study of blood T cell repertoires in COVID-19. In the study overall: Samples came from the United States, Italy and Spain, spanning acute and convalescent COVID-19. The analysed material was cDNA or gDNA that came from T cells, B-cell-depleted T cells, or PBMCs.

The age range of participants was about 18 to 100 years, with residence in 20 to 25 US areas. Assignments of participants to cohorts depended upon their own reported clinical history. TCRdb keeps only in-frame clones here, not all; method: immunoSEQ multiplex PCR. The sample contains more than 200,000 clones, roughly 91% of which appear only once. Germline V lookup: CDR1 GTSNPN, CDR2 SVGIG (reference sequence). The length of the CDR3 is 14 residues. Trimming took 5 bases from V and 4 from J; bases not matched to a gene: 4. This clone was detected once. The source material was PBMCs or T cells enriched from blood (not recorded which). The rearrangement links TRBV30 to TRBJ2-1; TRBD2 aligns across 11 bases. The TCR was taken from a woman aged 25 to 39 with acute COVID-19. The CDR3 coding sequence is TGTGCCTGGGATACTAGCGGGGGTTACAATGAGCAGTTCTTC. Translated: CAWDTSGGYNEQFF.